This TCR beta chain was identified during a study of control samples from healthy donors and cancer patients. Sequencing used immunoSEQ multiplex PCR; TCRdb keeps in-frame clones, though not all of them. The data hold roughly 220,000 clones, with about 94% observed a single time. From germline, CDR1 is SGHTA and CDR2 FQGNSA. Trimming left V 4 bases short and J 5 bases short, with 11 bases between. CDR3 size: 14 residues. V and J are TRBV7-2 and TRBJ1-4; TRBD1 is a possible D gene (5 bases). This TCR was recovered from a man aged 45-65 years in good health. The specimen was blood. CDR3 DNA: TGTGCCAGCAGCTCCCCCGGGGCCAATGAAAAACTGTTTTTT. Residues: CASSSPGANEKLFF.